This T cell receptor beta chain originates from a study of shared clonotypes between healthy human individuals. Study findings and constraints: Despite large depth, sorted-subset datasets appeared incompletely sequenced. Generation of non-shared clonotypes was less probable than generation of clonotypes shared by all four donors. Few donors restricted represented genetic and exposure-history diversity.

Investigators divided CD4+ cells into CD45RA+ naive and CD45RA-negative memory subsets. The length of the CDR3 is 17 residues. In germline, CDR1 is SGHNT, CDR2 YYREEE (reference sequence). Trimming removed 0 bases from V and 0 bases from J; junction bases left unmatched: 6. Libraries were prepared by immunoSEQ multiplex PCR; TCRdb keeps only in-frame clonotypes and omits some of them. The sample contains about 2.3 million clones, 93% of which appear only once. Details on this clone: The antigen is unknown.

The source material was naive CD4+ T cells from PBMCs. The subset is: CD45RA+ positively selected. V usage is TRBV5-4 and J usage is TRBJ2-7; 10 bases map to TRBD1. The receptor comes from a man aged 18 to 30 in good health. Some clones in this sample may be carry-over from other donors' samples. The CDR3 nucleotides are TGTGCCAGCAGCTTGGAGCCGGGACAGGGGCCCTCCTACGAGCAGTACTTC. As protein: CASSLEPGQGPSYEQYF.